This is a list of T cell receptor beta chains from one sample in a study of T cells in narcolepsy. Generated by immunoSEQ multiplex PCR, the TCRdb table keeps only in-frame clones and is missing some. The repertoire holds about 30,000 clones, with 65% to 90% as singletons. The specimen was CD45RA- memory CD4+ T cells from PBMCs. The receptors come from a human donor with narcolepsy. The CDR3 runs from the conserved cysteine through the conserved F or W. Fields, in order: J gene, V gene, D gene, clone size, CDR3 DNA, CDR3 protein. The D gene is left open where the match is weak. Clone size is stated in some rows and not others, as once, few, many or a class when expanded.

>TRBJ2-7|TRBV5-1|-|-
TGCGCCAGCAGCTTGCCGTCCTACGAGCAGTACTTC
CASSLPSYEQYF
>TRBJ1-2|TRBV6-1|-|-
TGTGCCAGCAAGCGAGACTATGGCTACACCTTC
CASKRDYGYTF
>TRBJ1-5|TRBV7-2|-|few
TGTGCCAGCAGCTTAGTAAGTGGGAGCAATCAGCCCCAGCATTTT
CASSLVSGSNQPQHF
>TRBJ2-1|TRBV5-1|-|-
TGCGCCAGCAGCAGCGATAGGGGAGATTACAATGAGCAGTTCTTC
CASSSDRGDYNEQFF
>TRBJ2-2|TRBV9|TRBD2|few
TGTGCCAGCAGCGTACTTAGCGGGGGGGCCGCCGGGGAGCTGTTTTTT
CASSVLSGGAAGELFF
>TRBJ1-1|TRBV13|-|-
TGTGCCAGCAGCTTAGAGGGAACTGAAGCTTTCTTT
CASSLEGTEAFF
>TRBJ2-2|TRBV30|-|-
TGTGCCCGATCCAGGGACGCGACCGGGGAGCTGTTTTTT
CARSRDATGELFF
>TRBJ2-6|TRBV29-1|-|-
TGCAGCGCTATGGACGCTGGGGCCAACGTCCTGACTTTC
CSAMDAGANVLTF
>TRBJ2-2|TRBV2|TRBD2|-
TGTGCCAGCAGTGCACAACGAAGCGGGGCCGGGGAGCTGTTTTTT
CASSAQRSGAGELFF
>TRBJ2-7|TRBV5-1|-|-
TGCGCCAGCAGCGAGAGCTCCTACGAGCAGTACTTC
CASSESSYEQYF
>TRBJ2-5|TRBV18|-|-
TGTGCCAGCTCACCACGGGTAACAGAGACCCAGTACTTC
CASSPRVTETQYF
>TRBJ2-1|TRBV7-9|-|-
TGTGCCAGCCTCGTCGCCTCCCAATACAATGAGCAGTTCTTC
CASLVASQYNEQFF
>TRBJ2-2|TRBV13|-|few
TGTGCCAGCAGCGGAGGGGAGGAGAGGGGTCGGTGGAACACCGGGGAGCTGTTTTTT
CASSGGEERGRWNTGELFF
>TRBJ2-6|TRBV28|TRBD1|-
TGTGCCAGCAGCGACCGGGACAGGCCAAGCTCTGGGGCCAACGTCCTGACTTTC
CASSDRDRPSSGANVLTF
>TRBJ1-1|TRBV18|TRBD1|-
TGTGCCAGCTCAACCCTTGCGGGACAGGGTGGAACTGAAGCTTTCTTT
CASSTLAGQGGTEAFF
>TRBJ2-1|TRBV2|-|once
TGTGCCAGCAGTGACTTACTAGCCAACAATGAGCAGTTCTTC
CASSDLLANNEQFF
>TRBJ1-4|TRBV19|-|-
TGTGCCAGTACCCCACCCGGCGGCAGGACTTATGAAAAACTGTTTTTT
CASTPPGGRTYEKLFF
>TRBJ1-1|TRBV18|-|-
TGTGCCAGCTCACCCAGTAACCTCGGTATTGCTTTCTTT
CASSPSNLGIAFF
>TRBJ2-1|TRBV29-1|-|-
TGCAGCGTTGAGGGTAGCTCCTACAATGAGCAGTTCTTC
CSVEGSSYNEQFF
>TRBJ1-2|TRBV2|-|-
TGTGCCAGCAGTGTCGGTGGTGGCTACACCTTC
CASSVGGGYTF
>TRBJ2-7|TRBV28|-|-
TGTGCCAGCAGGGGGCCATCGGTCTACGAGCAGTACTTC
CASRGPSVYEQYF
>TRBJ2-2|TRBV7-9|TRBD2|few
TGTGCCAGCAGCTTACTGGCTAGCGGGAGACGCCGGACCGGGGAGCTGTTTTTT
CASSLLASGRRRTGELFF
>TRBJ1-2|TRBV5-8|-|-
TGTGCCAGCATAGGGTGGGGTGCCGCCCAGGGAGGGAGCGGCTACACCTTC
CASIGWGAAQGGSGYTF
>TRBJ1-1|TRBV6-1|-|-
TGTGCCAGCAGGGTCAGGGGCCCCACTGAAGCTTTCTTT
CASRVRGPTEAFF
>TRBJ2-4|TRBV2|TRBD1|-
TGTGCCAGCAGACCTCCAACAGGGGGCTTGGACATTCAGTACTTC
CASRPPTGGLDIQYF
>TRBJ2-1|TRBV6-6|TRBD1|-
TGTGCCAGCAGTGGGACAGGGGGGTCCCACAATGAGCAGTTCTTC
CASSGTGGSHNEQFF
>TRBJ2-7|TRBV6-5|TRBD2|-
TGTGCCAGCAAAAACGAGCGGGGGGAATCCTACGAGCAGTACTTC
CASKNERGESYEQYF
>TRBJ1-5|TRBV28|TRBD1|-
TGTGCCAGCAGTCCCACCGGACAGGGGACAAGGCTGCCCCAGCATTTT
CASSPTGQGTRLPQHF
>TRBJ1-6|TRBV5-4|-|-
TGTGCCAGCAGCTTGACGGGGACGCCCCTCCACTTT
CASSLTGTPLHF
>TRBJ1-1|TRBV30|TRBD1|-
TGTGCCGGAAACAGGGGCATGAACACTGAAGCTTTCTTT
CAGNRGMNTEAFF
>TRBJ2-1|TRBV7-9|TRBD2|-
TGTGCCAGCAGCAGGACTAGCGGGAGTGTTTGGTTCTTC
CASSRTSGSVWFF
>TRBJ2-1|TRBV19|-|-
TGTGCCAGTAGTATTATAACCACAGGGACCAATGAGCAGTTCTTC
CASSIITTGTNEQFF
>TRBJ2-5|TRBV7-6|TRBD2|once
TGTGCCAGCACCCCGGGACTAGCGGGAGGGAGGGAGACCCAGTACTTC
CASTPGLAGGRETQYF
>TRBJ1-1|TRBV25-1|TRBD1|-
TGTGCCAGCAGTGTCCGGACAGGGAACACTGAAGCTTTCTTT
CASSVRTGNTEAFF